This T cell receptor (beta chain) is from a study of Graves' ophthalmopathy and Graves' hyperthyroidism. There are 16 residues in the CDR3. The V gene's germline CDR1 is SGHTA and CDR2 FQGNSA. The ends lost 4 bases at V and 2 bases at J; junction bases unmatched: 8. This clonotype was counted between two and nine times. RNA transcripts served as template for amplifying TCR beta CDR3 sequences. The workflow started with a first-round RT-PCR run with HTBI primers and then moved on to a second-round multiplex PCR. MiXCR, run by TCRdb on the multiplex PCR reads, gives a single entry per CDR3 protein. The table has hundreds of thousands of distinct CDR3 sequences, about 44% seen once; the top ten hold 44%.

This TCR was recovered from an adult man with Graves' ophthalmopathy. Sequenced input: peripheral blood. The rearrangement joins TRBV7-2 to TRBJ2-5, with 9 bases identical to TRBD2. The CDR3 coding sequence is TGTGCCAGCAGCTCAACGGGACTAGCTGTACAAGAGACCCAGTACTTC. This encodes CASSSTGLAVQETQYF.